These 25 T cell receptor beta chains were all obtained from the same sample, sequenced in a study of T cells in Graves' hyperthyroidism and ophthalmopathy. Amplified regions were TCR beta CDR3 sequences from RNA transcripts. The TCR CDR3 was amplified in a first-round RT-PCR using the HTBI primer set. MiXCR, run by TCRdb on the multiplex PCR reads, gives a single entry per CDR3 protein. The profile shows 500,000 to 650,000 distinct CDR3 sequences, roughly 15% of them singletons. Sequencing input: blood. The receptor set was obtained from a woman in her 50s with Graves' ophthalmopathy.

J is TRBJ2-1 and V is TRBV25-1, with D perhaps matching TRBD1 or TRBD2 (6 bases each). Trimming left V 6 bases short and J 7 bases short, with 19 bases between. The CDR3 length is 15 residues. Per the germline V gene, CDR1 is MGHDK and CDR2 is SYGVNS. The CDR3 reads CASSKHSGGGNEQFF. The CDR3 DNA reads as TGTGCCAGCAGCAAGCATAGCGGAGGGGGGAATGAGCAGTTCTTC.

This chain joins TRBV6-1 and TRBJ2-6, with D maybe TRBD1 (7 bases). Germline V CDR1 and CDR2: MNHNS, SASEGT. With 7 bases removed from V and 1 base from J, the gap between germline ends came to 11 bases. CDR3 length: 15 residues. The CDR3 is CASKTGRSGANVLTF. Written as DNA, the CDR3 is TGTGCCAGCAAGACAGGGAGGTCTGGGGCCAACGTCCTGACTTTC.

This clonotype was detected ten times or more. This rearrangement joins TRBV4-3 to TRBJ1-2, with 7 bases that match TRBD1. V lost 5 bases, J lost 1 base, and 4 bases stayed unmatched. The CDR3 has 14 amino acids. The germline V gene encodes CDR1 LGHNA and CDR2 YSLEER. CDR3 DNA sequence: TGCGCCAGCAGCAGGGGGCGACTTAACTATGGCTACACCTTC. This sequence encodes CASSRGRLNYGYTF.

The chain uses TRBV19 and TRBJ1-4, with D perhaps matching TRBD1 (5 bases). The germline V gene encodes CDR1 LNHDA and CDR2 SQIVND (reference sequence). Trimming removed 6 bases from V and 8 bases from J, with 7 bases in between. The CDR3 is 11 amino acids. CDR3 DNA sequence: TGTGCCAGTAGAAAGGGGGAAAAACTGTTTTTT. Translation: CASRKGEKLFF.

The rearrangement links TRBV6-2 or TRBV6-3 to TRBJ2-1; TRBD2 matches 8 bases. The CDR3 spans 15 residues. V lost 1 base, J lost 9 bases, and 8 bases stayed unmatched. Germline CDR1 reads MNHEY; CDR2 reads SVGEGT. The CDR3 DNA is TGTGCCAGCAGTTACTACGGGAGGGCCTCAATTGAGCAGTTCTTC. This translates into CASSYYGRASIEQFF.

There are a few counts of this clonotype. The chain is built from TRBV3-1 and TRBJ2-5; D is perhaps TRBD2 (7 bases). V lost 4 bases and J 4 bases, leaving 16 bases between the germline ends. Germline-derived CDR1 and CDR2 are LGHDT and YNNKEL (reference sequence). There are 15 residues in the CDR3. In nucleotides, the CDR3 is TGTGCCAGCAGCCTCCCTGGGGGGGGCCGAGAGACCCAGTACTTC. It specifies CASSLPGGGRETQYF.

This clonotype was counted ten times or more. The rearrangement joins TRBV20-1 to TRBJ2-2; 11 bases line up with TRBD2. The CDR3 runs 16 residues. Germline values: CDR1 DFQATT, CDR2 SNEGSKA (reference sequence). V trimming: 5 bases; J trimming: 0 bases; junction bases outside the gene matches: 5. As DNA, the CDR3 is TGCAGTGCTCTCCGACTAGCGGGAACGAACACCGGGGAGCTGTTTTTT. This codes for CSALRLAGTNTGELFF.

On this clonotype: This may arise from a read error, as a much more abundant clone is one base away. The chain employs TRBV6-5 and TRBJ2-7, with TRBD2 matching over 8 bases. There are 14 residues in the CDR3. After removal of 3 bases from V and 4 bases from J, the junction contained 5 bases not matched to a gene. From germline, CDR1 is MNHEY and CDR2 SVGAGI. The CDR3 is CASSYHSGVYEQYF. The CDR3 DNA sequence: TGTGCCAGCAGTTATCATAGCGGGGTGTACGAGCAGTACTTC.

At least ten counts were recorded for this clonotype. This chain links TRBV28 with TRBJ1-2; TRBD1 is a possible D gene (5 bases). Trimming cost V 6 bases and J 3 bases, with 14 bases left between them. The CDR3 spans 14 residues. In germline, CDR1 is MDHEN, CDR2 SYDVKM. CDR3 in amino acids: CASSTPGTYYGYTF. Here the CDR3 DNA reads TGTGCCAGCAGCACCCCCGGGACGTACTATGGCTACACCTTC.

This clonotype was seen ten or more times. The gene calls are TRBV30 and TRBJ2-2; 9 bases are a match to TRBD1. Germline CDR1 GTSNPN, CDR2 SVGIG (reference sequence). CDR3 length equals 16 residues. V lost 1 base and J lost 5; bases outside the gene matches: 8. CDR3 residues: CAWSARQGGGTGELFF. DNA for the CDR3: TGTGCCTGGAGTGCCAGACAGGGGGGAGGTACCGGGGAGCTGTTTTTT.

CDR3 coding DNA: TGTGCCAGCAGCTTAATGGGCGGGTCGAACACCGGGGAGCTGTTTTTT. It is translated as CASSLMGGSNTGELFF. The V and J genes are TRBV7-3 and TRBJ2-2; weak D call: TRBD2 (5 bases). Trimming shortened V by 1 base and J by 0 bases, and 9 bases separated the two germline ends. The CDR3 extends over 16 amino acids. The germline V gene has CDR1 SGHTA and CDR2 FQGTGA.

The chain carries TRBV6-1 and TRBJ2-7; D is perhaps TRBD1 or TRBD2 (5 bases each). With 0 bases removed from V and 7 bases from J, the gap between germline ends came to 13 bases. The CDR3 runs to 14 residues. Germline CDR1 is MNHNS and CDR2 is SASEGT. CDR3: CASSEAVLGGEQYF. CDR3 coding DNA: TGTGCCAGCAGTGAAGCGGTCCTTGGGGGAGAGCAGTACTTC.

This clonotype was seen only a few times. The chain employs TRBV20-1 and TRBJ1-5; D is possibly TRBD1 (5 bases). There are 14 residues in the CDR3. The V and J ends lost 0 bases and 4 bases respectively, with 10 bases between them. Germline CDR1 DFQATT, CDR2 SNEGSKA (reference sequence). The CDR3 region is CSAREAGKNQPQHF. The CDR3 DNA reads as TGCAGTGCTAGAGAGGCAGGGAAAAATCAGCCCCAGCATTTT.

The sample holds one count of this clonotype. In DNA form, the CDR3 reads TGTGCCAGCAGCCAAGCGGGGGAGACGCTTGCTAGGGACAATGAGCAGTTCTTC. Amino acid sequence: CASSQAGETLARDNEQFF. The V and J genes are TRBV11-2 and TRBJ2-1; 8 bases are shared with TRBD2. There are 18 residues in the CDR3. Unmatched junction bases numbered 17, after V lost 5 bases and J lost 5 bases. From germline, CDR1 is SGHAT and CDR2 FQNNGV.

This clonotype has at least ten counts. V is TRBV6-2 or TRBV6-3 and J is TRBJ1-5; D might be TRBD1 (6 bases). CDR3 length equals 14 residues. CDR1 is MNHEY and CDR2 is SVGEGT in the germline V gene. Deletions cut 1 base from V and 6 bases from J, with 10 bases between. The CDR3 nucleotides are TGTGCCAGCAGTTACTTCGGGGGCGGTCAGCCCCAGCATTTT. This translates into CASSYFGGGQPQHF.

V and J are TRBV3-1 and TRBJ2-3; 10 nucleotides align to TRBD1. The CDR3 has 14 residues. CDR1 LGHDT and CDR2 YNNKEL come from the germline V gene (reference sequence). V dropped 4 bases and J dropped 6; count of bases not matched to a gene: 4. Here the CDR3 reads CASSLTGQGDTQYF. The CDR3 nucleotides are TGTGCCAGCAGCCTAACGGGACAGGGGGATACGCAGTATTTT.

This clonotype was picked up many times. J is TRBJ2-1 and V is TRBV28; 10 bases map to TRBD2. The germline V gene has CDR1 MDHEN and CDR2 SYDVKM. J was trimmed by 5 bases and V by 3 bases; bases with no gene match: 4. The CDR3 spans 15 residues. Here the CDR3 reads CASSFSGRRNNEQFF. The CDR3 coding sequence is TGTGCCAGCAGTTTTAGCGGGAGGAGAAACAATGAGCAGTTCTTC.

This clonotype was seen ten or more times. The gene calls are TRBV28 and TRBJ1-2, with D uncertain. V lost 5 bases to trimming and J lost 9 bases, with 16 bases between them. The CDR3 has 13 residues. Germline CDR1 and CDR2: MDHEN and SYDVKM. CDR3 sequence: CASSPTGRQSYTF. The CDR3 bases are TGTGCCAGCAGTCCCACGGGGAGGCAGAGCTACACCTTC.

This clonotype was counted only a few times. The chain has TRBV20-1 and TRBJ2-3, with D unresolved. The germline V gene encodes CDR1 DFQATT and CDR2 SNEGSKA (reference sequence). V shed 4 bases and J shed 5 bases, with 13 bases lying between them. This CDR3 contains 13 residues. CDR3 DNA sequence: TGCAGTGCTATTAGTAGTTTAGGAGATACGCAGTATTTT. Protein sequence: CSAISSLGDTQYF.

This clonotype has ten or more counts. The chain employs TRBV7-2 and TRBJ1-4; TRBD1 matches 9 bases. CDR1 and CDR2 (germline): SGHTA, FQGNSA. The J segment lost 5 bases and the V segment lost 5 bases, leaving 6 bases of the junction unmatched. CDR3 length: 15 residues. CDR3 DNA: TGTGCCAGCAGCAACAGGGGGCGAAGCAATGAAAAACTGTTTTTT. It translates to CASSNRGRSNEKLFF.

The sample holds a few counts of this clonotype. This CDR3 is CSAEQRSGGLATYNEQFF. The DNA of the CDR3 is TGCAGTGCGGAACAACGCTCCGGAGGACTAGCGACCTACAATGAGCAGTTCTTC. The chain employs TRBV20-1 and TRBJ2-1, with 9 bases matching TRBD2. Germline V gives CDR1 DFQATT, CDR2 SNEGSKA (reference sequence). CDR3 size: 18 residues. V lost 6 bases to trimming and J lost 2 bases; unmatched junction nucleotides: 17.

The chain is built from TRBV25-1 and TRBJ2-5, with D possibly matching TRBD2 (5 bases). Trimming removed 4 bases from V and 7 bases from J, with 16 bases in between. The CDR3 is 14 amino acids. Germline CDR1 is MGHDK and CDR2 is SYGVNS. CDR3 sequence reads: CASSAGEISWTQYF. CDR3 coding DNA: TGTGCCAGCAGTGCCGGGGAAATAAGTTGGACCCAGTACTTC.

This clonotype was counted ten times or more. The V and J genes are TRBV5-4 and TRBJ2-3, with D possibly matching TRBD2 (6 bases). V lost 3 bases, J lost 2 bases, and 16 bases lay in between. The germline V gene has CDR1 SGHNT and CDR2 YYREEE (reference sequence). The CDR3 length is 16 residues. As DNA, the CDR3 is TGTGCCAGCAGCTCAATAGCGGACATGACCACAGATACGCAGTATTTT. Translating gives CASSSIADMTTDTQYF.

This clonotype was observed at least ten times. J is TRBJ2-7 and V is TRBV28; D not certain. Trimming took 7 bases from V and 3 from J, leaving 7 bases between them. This CDR3 is built from 11 residues. Germline CDR1 is MDHEN and CDR2 is SYDVKM. This chain's CDR3 is CASTRGYEQYF. In DNA form, the CDR3 reads TGTGCCAGCACCAGAGGCTACGAGCAGTACTTC.

The chain couples TRBV12-3 or TRBV12-4 to TRBJ2-2, with a possible D match to TRBD2 (7 bases). V lost 7 bases and J lost 2, with 14 bases in between. CDR3 length equals 15 residues. The CDR3 DNA reads as TGTGCCAGCACGCTGGGGGGGGGCAACACCGGGGAGCTGTTTTTT. Protein: CASTLGGGNTGELFF.